Each of the 15 T cell receptor beta chains below was sequenced from the same sample in a study of T cell responses to AZD1222 COVID-19 vaccine (dated by TCRdb to the early 2020s). The library was obtained by the immunoSEQ multiplex PCR assay. This is the immuneACCESS table as TCRdb keeps it, with only in-frame sequences that have V and J called. A part of the clones is gone; compared with another copy, unresolved V genes explain less than half, and the rest is unexplained. The sample table records about 120,000 clones; around 90% of these occur just once. The ten largest clones represent approximately 1.5% of the sample. The time point label corresponds to: baseline before first vaccination. Here the sequenced sample was peripheral blood, taken on day 0 of AZD1222 vaccination. The receptors were sampled from an adult in good health.

The rearrangement uses TRBV7-7 and TRBJ2-1; TRBD2 aligns across 12 bases. There are 16 residues in the CDR3. The junction had 5 bases not matched to a gene; V was cut back by 1 base and J by 7 bases. Germline V gives CDR1 SSHAT, CDR2 FNYEAQ (reference sequence). CDR3 loop: CASSLGRTSGENEQFF. In DNA form, the CDR3 reads TGTGCCAGCAGCTTAGGACGGACTAGCGGGGAGAATGAGCAGTTCTTC. Full variable domain (missing parts from reference TRBV7-7 and TRBJ2-1): GAGVSQSPRYKVTKRGQDVTLRCDPISSHATLYWYQQALGQGPEFLTYFNYEAQPDKSGLPSDRFSAERPEGSISTLTIQRTEQRDSAMYRCASSLGRTSGENEQFFGPGTRLTVL.

The chain has TRBV7-3 and TRBJ2-5, with D perhaps matching TRBD1 (6 bases). CDR1 SGHTA and CDR2 FQGTGA come from the germline V gene. The V end lost 5 bases, the J end lost 2 bases, and 12 bases lay between the germline ends. The CDR3 consists of 14 residues. CDR3 sequence: CASSLTGKQETQYF. The CDR3 region has the DNA TGTGCCAGCAGCCTTACAGGGAAACAAGAGACCCAGTACTTC.

The chain is built from TRBV27 and TRBJ1-5, with a tentative D call TRBD1 (6 bases). V was pared by 5 bases and J by 9 bases, with 11 bases between. CDR3 size: 12 residues. Germline V gene sequence: CDR1 MNHEY, CDR2 SMNVEV (reference sequence). The CDR3 bases are TGTGCCAGCAGTCTGACAGGAGCGCCCCAGCATTTT. Translating it yields CASSLTGAPQHF.

V is TRBV19 and J is TRBJ1-5; D call uncertain. This CDR3 region has 14 residues. Trimming removed 7 bases from V and 2 bases from J, with 12 bases in between. Per the germline V gene, CDR1 is LNHDA and CDR2 is SQIVND (reference sequence). CDR3 bases: TGTGCCAGTAAGACTCGGTGGGGCAATCAGCCCCAGCATTTT. The encoded protein is CASKTRWGNQPQHF. Full variable domain (remainder filled in from reference TRBV19 and TRBJ1-5): DGGITQSPKYLFRKEGQNVTLSCEQNLNHDAMYWYRQDPGQGLRLIYYSQIVNDFQKGDIAEGYSVSREKKESFPLTVTSAQKNPTAFYLCASKTRWGNQPQHFGDGTRLSIL.

As DNA, the CDR3 is TGTGCCACCAGTGATTCTTCGGGGACCAGCAATCAGCCCCAGCATTTT. Translated: CATSDSSGTSNQPQHF. The J gene is TRBJ1-5, the V gene TRBV24-1, with D tentatively TRBD1 (5 bases). With 2 bases removed from V and 1 base from J, the gap between germline ends came to 11 bases. Germline loops: CDR1 KGHDR, CDR2 SFDVKD. This CDR3 is 16 amino acids long.

This clone is a singleton in its sample. The CDR3 reads CASSLPQGMDTQYF. CDR3 bases: TGTGCCAGCAGTTTACCGCAGGGTATGGATACGCAGTATTTT. The chain links TRBV28 to TRBJ2-3, with D tentatively TRBD1 (5 bases). The CDR3 totals 14 residues. V lost 2 bases and J lost 6, with 12 bases in between. The germline gives CDR1 MDHEN, CDR2 SYDVKM.

This chain uses TRBV6-4 with TRBJ1-1, with D possibly matching TRBD1 (5 bases). Germline CDR1 reads MRHNA; CDR2 reads SNTAGT. V was trimmed by 4 bases and J by 3 bases, leaving 9 bases between them. The length of the CDR3 is 13 residues. CDR3 amino acids: CASSAGLDTEAFF. The CDR3 DNA reads TGTGCCAGCAGTGCGGGGCTGGACACTGAAGCTTTCTTT.

The chain combines TRBV7-2 with TRBJ1-1; possibly TRBD1 for D (5 bases). This CDR3 comprises 13 residues. The germline CDR1 and CDR2 sequences are SGHTA and FQGNSA. V was cut by 5 bases and J by 2 bases, with 9 bases left in between. CDR3 DNA sequence: TGTGCCAGCAGCCATGACAGAAACACTGAAGCTTTCTTT. Translation: CASSHDRNTEAFF. The whole variable domain, remainder taken from reference TRBV7-2 and TRBJ1-1, is GAGVSQSPSNKVTEKGKDVELRCDPISGHTALYWYRQSLGQGLEFLIYFQGNSAPDKSGLPSDRFSAERTGGSVSTLTIQRTQQEDSAVYLCASSHDRNTEAFFGQGTRLTVV.

The J gene is TRBJ2-5, the V gene TRBV5-3; 9 bases fit TRBD2. TRBV5-3 is an open reading frame whose function is uncertain. This CDR3 spans 18 amino acids. V trimming: 0 bases; J trimming: 9 bases; junction bases outside the gene matches: 18. The CDR3 coding sequence is TGTGCCAGAAGCTTGGCAGATAGCGGGAGTAGTAATTGGGGGGCCCAGTACTTC. It is translated as CARSLADSGSSNWGAQYF.

This clone was seen only once. The chain recombines TRBV6-5 with TRBJ2-7; 13 nucleotides match TRBD2. This CDR3 has 14 residues. The V segment lost 2 bases and the J segment 5 bases; nucleotides outside the gene matches: 0. Per the germline V gene, CDR1 is MNHEY and CDR2 is SVGAGI. The DNA for the CDR3 is TGTGCCAGCAGTTACGGGACTAGCGGGAACGAGCAGTACTTC. It codes for CASSYGTSGNEQYF.

This clone turned up a few times. The rearrangement joins TRBV9 to TRBJ2-7, with D unresolved. Per germline, CDR1 SGDLS and CDR2 YYNGEE. V was trimmed by 2 bases and J by 3 bases, leaving 12 bases between them. The CDR3 sequence is 14 residues long. In nucleotides, the CDR3 is TGTGCCAGCAGCGTGAGCGCAGCCAGCTACGAGCAGTACTTC. Amino acids: CASSVSAASYEQYF. Combining the CDR3 with reference TRBV9 and TRBJ2-7 gives the whole variable domain DSGVTQTPKHLITATGQRVTLRCSPRSGDLSVYWYQQSLDQGLQFLIQYYNGEERAKGNILERFSAQQFPDLHSELNLSSLELGDSALYFCASSVSAASYEQYFGPGTRLTVT.

The V gene is TRBV11-3, the J gene TRBJ2-7, with 13 bases matching TRBD2. CDR1 SGHNT and CDR2 YENEEA come from the germline V gene. CDR3 size: 15 residues. V lost 0 bases to trimming and J lost 7 bases; unmatched junction nucleotides: 3. CDR3 nucleotide sequence: TGTGCCAGCAGCTTAGATGGACTAGCGGGAGAAGAGCAGTACTTC. Its translation is CASSLDGLAGEEQYF.

The chain joins TRBV5-1 to TRBJ2-3, with D possibly matching TRBD2 (5 bases). The CDR3 consists of 14 residues. Trimming removed 4 bases at V and 4 bases at J, with 13 bases between. Looked up from germline, CDR1 is SGHRS and CDR2 is YFSETQ. The CDR3 sequence is CASSPWGDADTQYF. CDR3 DNA: TGCGCCAGCAGCCCATGGGGAGACGCAGATACGCAGTATTTT.

The rearrangement uses TRBV11-2 and TRBJ2-7; D call uncertain. Germline-derived CDR1 and CDR2 are SGHAT and FQNNGV. V was cut by 6 bases and J by 3 bases, with 18 bases left in between. The CDR3 sequence is 15 residues long. In DNA, the CDR3 is TGTGCCAGCAGGTCCGGCGAGACATGGTTCTACGAGCAGTACTTC. It is translated as CASRSGETWFYEQYF.

This chain connects TRBV4-3 to TRBJ2-7; 14 positions agree with TRBD2. The V gene's germline CDR1 is LGHNA and CDR2 YSLEER. J was trimmed by 6 bases and V by 3 bases; bases with no gene match: 10. CDR3 length equals 17 residues. CDR3 DNA sequence: TGCGCCAGCAGCCAGGTACGGACTAGCGGGAGGATAAGCGAGCAGTACTTC. This codes for CASSQVRTSGRISEQYF.